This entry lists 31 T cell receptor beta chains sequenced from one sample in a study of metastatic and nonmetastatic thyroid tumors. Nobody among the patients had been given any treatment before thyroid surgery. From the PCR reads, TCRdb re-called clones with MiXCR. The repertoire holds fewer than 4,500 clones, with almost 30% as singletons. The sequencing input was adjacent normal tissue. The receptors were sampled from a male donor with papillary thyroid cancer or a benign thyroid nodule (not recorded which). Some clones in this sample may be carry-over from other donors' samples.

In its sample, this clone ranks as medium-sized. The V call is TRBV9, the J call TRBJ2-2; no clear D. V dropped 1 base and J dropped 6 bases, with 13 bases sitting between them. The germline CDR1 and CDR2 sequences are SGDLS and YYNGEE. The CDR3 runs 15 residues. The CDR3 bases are TGTGCCAGCAGCGTACTAGTAGATACACCCGGGGAGCTGTTTTTT. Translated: CASSVLVDTPGELFF.

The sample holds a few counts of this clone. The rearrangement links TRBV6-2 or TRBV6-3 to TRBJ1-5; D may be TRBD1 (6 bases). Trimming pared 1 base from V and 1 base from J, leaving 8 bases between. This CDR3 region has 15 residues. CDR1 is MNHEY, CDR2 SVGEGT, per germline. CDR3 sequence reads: CASSYLRGSNQPQHF. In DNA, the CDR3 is TGTGCCAGCAGTTACTTGAGGGGGAGCAATCAGCCCCAGCATTTT.

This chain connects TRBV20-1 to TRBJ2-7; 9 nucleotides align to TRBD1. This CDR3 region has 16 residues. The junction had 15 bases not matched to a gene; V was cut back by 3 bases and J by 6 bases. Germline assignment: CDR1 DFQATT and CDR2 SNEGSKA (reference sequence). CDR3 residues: CSARPVKQGATSEQYF. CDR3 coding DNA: TGCAGTGCTAGGCCCGTGAAACAGGGGGCGACCAGCGAGCAGTACTTC.

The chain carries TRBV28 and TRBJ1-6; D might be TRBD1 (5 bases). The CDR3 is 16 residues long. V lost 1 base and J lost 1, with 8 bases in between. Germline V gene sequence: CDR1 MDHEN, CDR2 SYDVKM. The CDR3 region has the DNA TGTGCCAGCAGTTTATATTCAGGGTCCTATAATTCACCCCTCCACTTT. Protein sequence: CASSLYSGSYNSPLHF.

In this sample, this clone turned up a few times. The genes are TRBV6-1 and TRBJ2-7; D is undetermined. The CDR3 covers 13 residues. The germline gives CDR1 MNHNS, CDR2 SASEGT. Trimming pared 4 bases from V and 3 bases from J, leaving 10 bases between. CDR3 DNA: TGTGCCAGCAGTGCGGGTTTGGGCTACGAGCAGTACTTC. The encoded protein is CASSAGLGYEQYF.

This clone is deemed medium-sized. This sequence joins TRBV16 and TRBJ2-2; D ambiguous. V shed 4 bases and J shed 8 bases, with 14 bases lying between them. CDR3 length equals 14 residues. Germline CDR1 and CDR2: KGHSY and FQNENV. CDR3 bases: TGTGCCAGCAGCCCCGTGTGGCCTACAGGGGAGCTGTTTTTT. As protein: CASSPVWPTGELFF.

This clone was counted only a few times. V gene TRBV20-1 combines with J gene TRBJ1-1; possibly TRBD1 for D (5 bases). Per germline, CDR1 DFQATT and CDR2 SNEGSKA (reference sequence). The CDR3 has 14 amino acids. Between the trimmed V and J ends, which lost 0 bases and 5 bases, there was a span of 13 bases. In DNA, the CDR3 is TGCAGTGCTAGAGATCAGGGAAGATGGACTGAAGCTTTCTTT. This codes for CSARDQGRWTEAFF.

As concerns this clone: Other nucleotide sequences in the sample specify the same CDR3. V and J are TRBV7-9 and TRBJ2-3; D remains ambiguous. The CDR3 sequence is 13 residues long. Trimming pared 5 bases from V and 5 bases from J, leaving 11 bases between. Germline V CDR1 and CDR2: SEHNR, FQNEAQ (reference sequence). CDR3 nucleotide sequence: TGTGCCAGCAGCAGAGGCACCCGAGATACGCAGTATTTT. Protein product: CASSRGTRDTQYF.

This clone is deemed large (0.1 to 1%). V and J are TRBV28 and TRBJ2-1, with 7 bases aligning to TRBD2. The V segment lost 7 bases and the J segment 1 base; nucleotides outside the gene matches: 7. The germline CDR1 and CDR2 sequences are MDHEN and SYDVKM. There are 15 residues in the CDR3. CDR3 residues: CASITGLGSYNEQFF. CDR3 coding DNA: TGTGCCAGCATCACAGGACTAGGGTCCTACAATGAGCAGTTCTTC.

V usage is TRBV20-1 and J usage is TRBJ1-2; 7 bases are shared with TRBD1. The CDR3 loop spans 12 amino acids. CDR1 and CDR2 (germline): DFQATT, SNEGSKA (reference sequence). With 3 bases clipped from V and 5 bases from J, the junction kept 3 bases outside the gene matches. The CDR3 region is CSARWGQYGYTF. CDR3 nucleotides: TGCAGTGCTAGGTGGGGACAGTATGGCTACACCTTC.

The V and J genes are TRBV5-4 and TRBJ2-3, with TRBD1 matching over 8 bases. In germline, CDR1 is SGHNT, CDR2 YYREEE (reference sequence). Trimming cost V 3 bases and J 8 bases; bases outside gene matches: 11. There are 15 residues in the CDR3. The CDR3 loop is CASSSNRGLQGTQYF. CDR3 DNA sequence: TGTGCCAGCAGCTCTAACAGGGGGTTACAGGGTACGCAGTATTTT.

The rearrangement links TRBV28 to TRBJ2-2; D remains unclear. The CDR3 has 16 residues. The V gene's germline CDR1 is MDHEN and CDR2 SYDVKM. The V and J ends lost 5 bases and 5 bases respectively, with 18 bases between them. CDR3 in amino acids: CASSPLSRAPTGELFF. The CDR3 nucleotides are TGTGCCAGCAGTCCCCTGTCCCGAGCACCGACCGGGGAGCTGTTTTTT.

CDR3: CASSEELAYSYEQYF. CDR3 DNA sequence: TGTGCCAGCAGTGAAGAACTAGCGTACTCCTACGAGCAGTACTTC. The V call is TRBV2, the J call TRBJ2-7; 7 nucleotides match TRBD2. Germline V gene lookup returns CDR1 SNHLY and CDR2 FYNNEI. J lost 0 bases, V lost 1 base, and 3 bases had no gene match. The CDR3 runs to 15 residues.

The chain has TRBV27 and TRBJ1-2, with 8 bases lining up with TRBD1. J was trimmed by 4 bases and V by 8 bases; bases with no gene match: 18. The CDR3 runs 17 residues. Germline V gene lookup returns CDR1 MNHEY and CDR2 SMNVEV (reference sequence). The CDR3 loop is CASRPGQARKGPYGYTF. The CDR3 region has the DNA TGTGCCAGCCGGCCGGGACAGGCGCGAAAAGGGCCCTATGGCTACACCTTC.

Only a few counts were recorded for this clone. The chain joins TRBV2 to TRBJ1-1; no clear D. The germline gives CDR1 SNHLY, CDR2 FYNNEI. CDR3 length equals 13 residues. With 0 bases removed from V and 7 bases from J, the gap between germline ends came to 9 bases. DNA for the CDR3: TGTGCCAGCAGTGAAGCGCTGGGCGGTGAAGCTTTCTTT. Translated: CASSEALGGEAFF. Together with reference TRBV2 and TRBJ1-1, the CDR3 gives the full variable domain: EPEVTQTPSHQVTQMGQEVILRCVPISNHLYFYWYRQILGQKVEFLVSFYNNEISEKSEIFDDQFSVERPDGSNFTLKIRSTKLEDSAMYFCASSEALGGEAFFGQGTRLTVV.

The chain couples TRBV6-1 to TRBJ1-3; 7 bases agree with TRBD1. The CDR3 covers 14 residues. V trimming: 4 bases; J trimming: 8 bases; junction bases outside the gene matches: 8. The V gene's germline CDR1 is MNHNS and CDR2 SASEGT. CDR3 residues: CASSGTGRRYTIYF. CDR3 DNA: TGTGCCAGCAGTGGGACAGGTAGAAGGTACACCATATATTTT.

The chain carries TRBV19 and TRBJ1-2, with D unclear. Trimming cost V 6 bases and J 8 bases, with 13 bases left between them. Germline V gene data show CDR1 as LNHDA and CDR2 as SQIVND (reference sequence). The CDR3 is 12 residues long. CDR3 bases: TGTGCCAGTAGATTGACAAATCGAGGCTACACCTTC. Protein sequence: CASRLTNRGYTF.

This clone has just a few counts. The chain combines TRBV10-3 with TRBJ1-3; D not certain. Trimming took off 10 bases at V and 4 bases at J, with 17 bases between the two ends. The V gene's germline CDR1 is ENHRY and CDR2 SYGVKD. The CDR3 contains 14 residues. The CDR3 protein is CATRPGFVGNTIYF. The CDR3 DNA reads TGTGCCACCCGTCCCGGTTTTGTAGGAAACACCATATATTTT.

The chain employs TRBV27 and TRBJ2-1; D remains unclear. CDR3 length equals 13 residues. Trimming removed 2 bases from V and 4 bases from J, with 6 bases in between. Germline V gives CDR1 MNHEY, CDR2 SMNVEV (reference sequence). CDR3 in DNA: TGTGCCAGCAGTTTAGACCCATACAATGAGCAGTTCTTC. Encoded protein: CASSLDPYNEQFF.

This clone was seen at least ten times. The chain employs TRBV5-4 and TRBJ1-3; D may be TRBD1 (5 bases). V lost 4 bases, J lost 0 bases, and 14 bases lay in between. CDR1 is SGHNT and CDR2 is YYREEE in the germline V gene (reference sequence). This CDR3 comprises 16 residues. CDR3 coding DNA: TGTGCCAGCAGCACCCGACAGTCTATCTCTGGAAACACCATATATTTT. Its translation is CASSTRQSISGNTIYF.

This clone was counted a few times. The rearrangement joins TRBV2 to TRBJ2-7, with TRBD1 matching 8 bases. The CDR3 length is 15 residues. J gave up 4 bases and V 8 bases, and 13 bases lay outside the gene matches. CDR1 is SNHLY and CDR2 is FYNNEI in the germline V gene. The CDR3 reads CASQQGTGDKYEQYF. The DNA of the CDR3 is TGTGCCAGCCAGCAAGGGACAGGCGACAAGTACGAGCAGTACTTC. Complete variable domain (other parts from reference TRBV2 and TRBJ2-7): EPEVTQTPSHQVTQMGQEVILRCVPISNHLYFYWYRQILGQKVEFLVSFYNNEISEKSEIFDDQFSVERPDGSNFTLKIRSTKLEDSAMYFCASQQGTGDKYEQYFGPGTRLTVT.

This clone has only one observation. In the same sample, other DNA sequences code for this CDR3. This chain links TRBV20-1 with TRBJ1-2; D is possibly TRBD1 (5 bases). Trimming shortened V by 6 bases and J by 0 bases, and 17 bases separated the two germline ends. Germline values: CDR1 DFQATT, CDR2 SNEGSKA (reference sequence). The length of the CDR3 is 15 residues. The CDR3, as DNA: TGCAGTGCACGCATGCGGGACCCATCTAACTATGGCTACACCTTC. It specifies CSARMRDPSNYGYTF.

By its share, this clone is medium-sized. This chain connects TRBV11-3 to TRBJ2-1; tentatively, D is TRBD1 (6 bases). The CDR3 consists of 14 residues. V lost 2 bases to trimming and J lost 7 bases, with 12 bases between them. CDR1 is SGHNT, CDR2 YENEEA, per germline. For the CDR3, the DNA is TGTGCCAGCAGCTTAAGGGGGAGTAGTAATGAGCAGTTCTTC. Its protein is CASSLRGSSNEQFF.

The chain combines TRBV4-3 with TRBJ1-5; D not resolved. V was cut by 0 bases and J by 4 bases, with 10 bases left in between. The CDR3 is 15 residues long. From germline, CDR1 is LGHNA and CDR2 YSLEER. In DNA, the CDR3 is TGCGCCAGCAGCCAAGAATCCGCCGGGAATCAGCCCCAGCATTTT. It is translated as CASSQESAGNQPQHF.

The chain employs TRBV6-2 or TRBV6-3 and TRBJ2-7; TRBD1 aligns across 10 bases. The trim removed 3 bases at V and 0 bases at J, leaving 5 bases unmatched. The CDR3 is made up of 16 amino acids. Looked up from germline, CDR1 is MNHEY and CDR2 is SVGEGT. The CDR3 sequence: CASSYSRTGGSYEQYF. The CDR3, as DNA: TGTGCCAGCAGTTATTCGAGGACAGGGGGCTCCTACGAGCAGTACTTC.

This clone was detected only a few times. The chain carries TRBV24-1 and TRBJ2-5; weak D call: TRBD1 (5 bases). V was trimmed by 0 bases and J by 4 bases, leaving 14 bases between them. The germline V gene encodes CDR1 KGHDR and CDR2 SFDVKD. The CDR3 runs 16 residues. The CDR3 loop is CATSDLRQGRAETQYF. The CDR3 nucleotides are TGTGCCACCAGTGATTTGCGGCAGGGAAGGGCAGAGACCCAGTACTTC.

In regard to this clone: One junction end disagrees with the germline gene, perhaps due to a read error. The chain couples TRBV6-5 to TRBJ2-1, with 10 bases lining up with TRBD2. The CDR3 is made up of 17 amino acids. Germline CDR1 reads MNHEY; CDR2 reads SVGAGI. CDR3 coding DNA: TGTGCCAGCAGTTACCTAGCGGGGGCCGCCTCCTACAATGAGCAGCTCTTC. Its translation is CASSYLAGAASYNEQLF.

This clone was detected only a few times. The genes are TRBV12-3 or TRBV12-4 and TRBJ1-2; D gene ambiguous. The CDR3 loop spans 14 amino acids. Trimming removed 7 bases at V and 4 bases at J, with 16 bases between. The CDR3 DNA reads TGTGCCAGCACCTCCCCAGGCAGGCTCTATGGCTACACCTTC. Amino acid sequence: CASTSPGRLYGYTF.

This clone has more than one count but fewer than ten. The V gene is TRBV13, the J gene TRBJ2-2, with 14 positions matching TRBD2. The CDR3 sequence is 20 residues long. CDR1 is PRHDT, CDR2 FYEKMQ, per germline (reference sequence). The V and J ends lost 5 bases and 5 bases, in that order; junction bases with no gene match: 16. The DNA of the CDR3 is TGTGCCAGCAGCCTTGCGGGACTAGCGGGAGTTGGGGCGAGTACCGGGGAGCTGTTTTTT. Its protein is CASSLAGLAGVGASTGELFF.

The CDR3, as DNA: TGTGCCAGCAGTTTAAACGGCGGGAGCTGGGAGACCCAGTACTTC. This codes for CASSLNGGSWETQYF. V and J are TRBV27 and TRBJ2-5, with 7 bases matching TRBD2. The germline gives CDR1 MNHEY, CDR2 SMNVEV (reference sequence). The CDR3 contains 15 residues. The V gene end was trimmed by 2 bases and the J gene end by 5 bases; junction bases not matched to a gene: 8.

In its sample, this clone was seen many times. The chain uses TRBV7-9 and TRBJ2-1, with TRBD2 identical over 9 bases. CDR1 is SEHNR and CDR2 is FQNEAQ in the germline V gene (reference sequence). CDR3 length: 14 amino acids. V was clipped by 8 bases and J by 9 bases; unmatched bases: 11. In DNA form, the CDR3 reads TGTGCCAGCGTCCCGCTAGCGGGGTGGGGTGAGCAGTTCTTC. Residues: CASVPLAGWGEQFF.